This TCR beta chain was recovered during a study of blood T cell repertoires in COVID-19. Across the whole study: Acute and convalescent COVID-19 samples came from the United States, Italy and Spain. Sources were T cells, B-cell-depleted T cells, or PBMCs; the material itself was cDNA or gDNA.

Methods used by the authors: Quantification of nucleated cells was approximated via reference gene primer amplification. Sequenced by immunoSEQ multiplex PCR; TCRdb stores in-frame clones only, minus some. V, J and clone size are taken as reported in that table, and D and trimming were inferred from the DNA itself. The top ten hold roughly 3.2% of the sample, which has about 150,000 clones, roughly nine tenths seen once. Sequenced sample: peripheral blood. This receptor was identified in a woman aged 55-69 years with active COVID-19.

In nucleotides, the CDR3 is TGTGCCAGCAGTTCCGCCAGGGGTACTGAAGCTTTCTTT. Protein product: CASSSARGTEAFF. The chain has TRBV28 and TRBJ1-1, with D maybe TRBD1 (6 bases). Germline loops: CDR1 MDHEN, CDR2 SYDVKM. The CDR3 covers 13 residues. V lost 4 bases and J 5 bases, leaving 11 bases between the germline ends.